This section outlines one T cell receptor beta chain sequence together with its context. The data were taken from a study of T cell responses to AZD1222 COVID-19 vaccine. Assay: immunoSEQ multiplex PCR; the TCRdb copy retains only in-frame clones and omits some. The table records 110,000 to 150,000 clones, around 85% of them present only once. This CDR3 contains 21 residues. The rearrangement links TRBV21-1 to TRBJ2-1; the DNA was not compared with TRBD2, the D call given in the table. TRBV21-1 is deemed a pseudogene. The sequences come from peripheral blood, collected on day 0 of AZD1222 vaccination. The TCR originated in an adult in good health. The CDR3 sequence is CASSKSGTRKGPEESYNEQFF. CDR3 in DNA: TGTGCCAGCAGCAAATCGGGGACTAGAAAGGGGCCCGAAGAATCCTACAATGAGCAGTTCTTC.